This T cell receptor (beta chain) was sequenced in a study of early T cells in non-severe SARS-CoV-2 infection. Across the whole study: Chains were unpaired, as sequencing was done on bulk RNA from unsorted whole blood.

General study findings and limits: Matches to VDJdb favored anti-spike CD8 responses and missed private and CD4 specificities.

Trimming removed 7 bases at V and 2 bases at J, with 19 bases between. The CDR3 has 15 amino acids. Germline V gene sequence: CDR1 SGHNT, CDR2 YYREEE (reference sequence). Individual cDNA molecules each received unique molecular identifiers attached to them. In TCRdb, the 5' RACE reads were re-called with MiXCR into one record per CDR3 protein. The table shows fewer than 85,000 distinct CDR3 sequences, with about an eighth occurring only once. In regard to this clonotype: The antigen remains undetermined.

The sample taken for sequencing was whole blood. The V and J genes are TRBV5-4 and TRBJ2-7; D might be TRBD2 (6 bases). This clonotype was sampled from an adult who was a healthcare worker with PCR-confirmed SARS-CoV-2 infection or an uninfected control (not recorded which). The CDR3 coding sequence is TGTGCCAGCGGCCCACGGGGCGGGACCCCCTACGAGCAGTACTTC. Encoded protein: CASGPRGGTPYEQYF.